This T cell receptor beta chain was captured in a study of siplizumab effects on memory and regulatory T cells. Study results and caveats: Alloreactive sequences whose origin lay in unstimulated CD4+ memory cells were significantly reduced by siplizumab. Naive T cells apparently outstripped memory cells in diversity and seemed major alloresponse contributors.

On this clone itself: Its antigen remains unknown.

Produced via immunoSEQ multiplex PCR; TCRdb's table is partial and in-frame only. The table lists roughly 100,000 clones, 93% of them singletons. This receptor was identified in a human donor in good health. The sequencing input was CD8+ T cells sorted from blood.

This CDR3 is CASSFGGNEQFF. For the CDR3, the DNA is TGTGCCAGCAGCTTTGGTGGGAATGAGCAGTTCTTC. V gene TRBV11-2 combines with J gene TRBJ2-1; D gene uncertain. V shed 3 bases and J shed 7 bases, with 7 bases lying between them. The germline V gene has CDR1 SGHAT and CDR2 FQNNGV. This CDR3 contains 12 residues. The entire variable domain, with the rest obtained from reference TRBV11-2 and TRBJ2-1, is as follows: EAGVAQSPRYKIIEKRQSVAFWCNPISGHATLYWYQQILGQGPKLLIQFQNNGVVDDSQLPKDRFSAERLKGVDSTLKIQPAKLEDSAVYLCASSFGGNEQFFGPGTRLTVL.